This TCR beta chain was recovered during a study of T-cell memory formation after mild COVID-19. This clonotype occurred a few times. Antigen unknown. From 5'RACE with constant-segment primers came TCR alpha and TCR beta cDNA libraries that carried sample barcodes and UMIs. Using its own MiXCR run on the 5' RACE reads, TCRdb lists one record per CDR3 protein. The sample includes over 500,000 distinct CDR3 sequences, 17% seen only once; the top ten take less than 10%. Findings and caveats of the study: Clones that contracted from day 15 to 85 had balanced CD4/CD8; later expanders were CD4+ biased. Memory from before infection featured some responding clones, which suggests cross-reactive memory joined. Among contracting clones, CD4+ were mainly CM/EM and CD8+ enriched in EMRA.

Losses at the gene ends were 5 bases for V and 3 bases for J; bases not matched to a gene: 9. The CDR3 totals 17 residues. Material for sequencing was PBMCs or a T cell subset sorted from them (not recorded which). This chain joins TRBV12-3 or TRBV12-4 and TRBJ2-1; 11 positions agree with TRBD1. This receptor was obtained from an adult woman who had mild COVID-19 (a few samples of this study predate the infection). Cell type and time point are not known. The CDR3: CASSNAQGQGDYNEQFF. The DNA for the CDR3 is TGTGCCAGCAGTAACGCCCAGGGACAGGGGGACTACAATGAGCAGTTCTTC.